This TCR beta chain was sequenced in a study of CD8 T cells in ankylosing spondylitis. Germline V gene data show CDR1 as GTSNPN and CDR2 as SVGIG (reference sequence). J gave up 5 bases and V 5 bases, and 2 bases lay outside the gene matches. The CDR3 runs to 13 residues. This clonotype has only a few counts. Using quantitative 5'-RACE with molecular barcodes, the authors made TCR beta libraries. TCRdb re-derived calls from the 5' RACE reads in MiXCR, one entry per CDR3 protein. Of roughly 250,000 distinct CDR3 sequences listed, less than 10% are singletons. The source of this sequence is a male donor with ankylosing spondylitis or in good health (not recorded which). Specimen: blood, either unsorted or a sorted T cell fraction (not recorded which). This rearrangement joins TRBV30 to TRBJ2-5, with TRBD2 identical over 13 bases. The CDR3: CAWETSGRETQYF. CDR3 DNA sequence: TGTGCCTGGGAGACTAGCGGGAGGGAGACCCAGTACTTC.